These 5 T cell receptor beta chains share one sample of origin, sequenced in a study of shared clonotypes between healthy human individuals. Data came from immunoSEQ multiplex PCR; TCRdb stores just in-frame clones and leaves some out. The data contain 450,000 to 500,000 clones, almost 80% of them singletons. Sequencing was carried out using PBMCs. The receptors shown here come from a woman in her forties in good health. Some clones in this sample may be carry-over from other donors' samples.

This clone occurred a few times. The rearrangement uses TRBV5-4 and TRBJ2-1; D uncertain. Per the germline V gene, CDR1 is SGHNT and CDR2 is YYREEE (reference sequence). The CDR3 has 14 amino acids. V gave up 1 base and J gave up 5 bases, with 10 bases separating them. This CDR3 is CASSLPQSNNEQFF. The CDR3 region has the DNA TGTGCCAGCAGCTTGCCGCAGTCCAACAATGAGCAGTTCTTC. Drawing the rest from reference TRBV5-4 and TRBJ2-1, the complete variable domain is ETGVTQSPTHLIKTRGQQVTLRCSSQSGHNTVSWYQQALGQGPQFIFQYYREEENGRGNFPPRFSGLQFPNYSSELNVNALELDDSALYLCASSLPQSNNEQFFGPGTRLTVL.

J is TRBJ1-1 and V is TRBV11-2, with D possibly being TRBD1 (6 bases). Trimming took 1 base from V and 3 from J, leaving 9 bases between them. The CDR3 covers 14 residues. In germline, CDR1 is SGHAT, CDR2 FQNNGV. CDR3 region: CASSLGGAHTEAFF. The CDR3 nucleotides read TGTGCCAGCAGCTTAGGGGGGGCGCACACTGAAGCTTTCTTT.

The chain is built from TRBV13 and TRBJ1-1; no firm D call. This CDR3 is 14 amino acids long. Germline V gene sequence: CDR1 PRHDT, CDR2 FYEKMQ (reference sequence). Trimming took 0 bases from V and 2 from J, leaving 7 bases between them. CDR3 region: CASSLGQPNTEAFF. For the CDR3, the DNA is TGTGCCAGCAGCTTAGGACAGCCAAACACTGAAGCTTTCTTT.

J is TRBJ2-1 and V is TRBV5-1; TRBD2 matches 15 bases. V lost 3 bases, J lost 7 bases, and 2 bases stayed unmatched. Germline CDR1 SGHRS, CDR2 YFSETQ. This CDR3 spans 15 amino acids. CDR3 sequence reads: CASSSGLAGGNEQFF. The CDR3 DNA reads TGCGCCAGCAGCTCTGGACTAGCGGGAGGGAATGAGCAGTTCTTC.

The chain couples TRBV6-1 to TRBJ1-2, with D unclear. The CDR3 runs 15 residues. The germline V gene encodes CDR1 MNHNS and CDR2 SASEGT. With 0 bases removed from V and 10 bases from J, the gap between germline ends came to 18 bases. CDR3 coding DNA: TGTGCCAGCAGTGAAGCGAGCCAGGTGGAGTTGTCCTACACCTTC. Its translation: CASSEASQVELSYTF.